These 23 T cell receptor beta chains originate from one sample sequenced in a study of blood T cell repertoires in COVID-19. The method was immunoSEQ multiplex PCR; TCRdb's version includes in-frame clones alone and lacks a portion of them. The table lists 200,000 to 250,000 clones, roughly 88% of them singletons. Sequenced sample: PBMCs or T cells enriched from blood (not recorded which). Receptors originate from a woman in her thirties who had been exposed to COVID-19.

This clone was picked up one time. The junction shows a germline mismatch at one end, possibly a read error. This sequence joins TRBV6-5 and TRBJ2-2; 7 bases fit TRBD1. The CDR3 runs to 13 residues. CDR1 is MNHEY and CDR2 is SVGAGI in the germline V gene. CDR3 loop: CASSYSAAGGLFF. In DNA form, the CDR3 reads TGTGCCAGCAGTTACTCCGCGGCAGGGGGGCTGTTTTTT.

This chain uses TRBV14 with TRBJ2-7; D may be TRBD2 (5 bases). Germline CDR1 SGHDN, CDR2 FVKESK. V was pared by 0 bases and J by 2 bases, with 11 bases between. This CDR3 spans 15 amino acids. The CDR3 region is CASSQDSGLPYEQYF. The CDR3 region has the DNA TGTGCCAGCAGCCAAGATTCAGGACTTCCCTACGAGCAGTACTTC.

The chain employs TRBV4-2 and TRBJ2-7, with 12 bases identical to TRBD2. The CDR3 is 15 amino acids. V trimming: 1 base; J trimming: 2 bases; junction bases outside the gene matches: 0. The germline V gene has CDR1 LGHNA and CDR2 YNFKEQ. CDR3 sequence (DNA): TGTGCCAGCAGCCAAGGACTAGCGGGGGCCTACGAGCAGTACTTC. Protein sequence: CASSQGLAGAYEQYF.

The chain has TRBV4-1 and TRBJ1-1; D might be TRBD1 (6 bases). This CDR3 has 16 residues. V gave up 0 bases and J gave up 5 bases, with 16 bases separating them. CDR1 MGHRA and CDR2 YSYEKL come from the germline V gene. The CDR3 DNA is TGCGCCAGCAGCCAAGAAGGGCGGGGGGCTTATACTGAAGCTTTCTTT. Its translation is CASSQEGRGAYTEAFF.

The chain couples TRBV27 to TRBJ2-7; TRBD2 matches at 10 bases. The CDR3 extends over 14 amino acids. The germline gives CDR1 MNHEY, CDR2 SMNVEV (reference sequence). V dropped 7 bases and J dropped 4; count of bases not matched to a gene: 7. CDR3 sequence: CASTPTSGSYEQYF. The CDR3 DNA reads TGTGCCAGCACCCCGACTAGCGGGTCTTACGAGCAGTACTTC.

The chain uses TRBV9 and TRBJ2-1, with TRBD1 matching over 7 bases. Germline V lookup: CDR1 SGDLS, CDR2 YYNGEE. The CDR3 has 16 residues. The ends lost 4 bases at V and 1 base at J; junction bases unmatched: 8. The CDR3 here is CASSPRQGRSYNEQFF. CDR3 DNA sequence: TGTGCCAGCAGCCCCCGACAGGGTAGGTCCTACAATGAGCAGTTCTTC.

This clone showed up just once. V gene TRBV7-8 combines with J gene TRBJ2-7, with 9 positions matching TRBD2. The V gene's germline CDR1 is SGHVS and CDR2 FQNEAQ. Losses at the gene ends were 5 bases for V and 4 bases for J; bases not matched to a gene: 3. This CDR3 region has 13 residues. CDR3 DNA: TGTGCCAGCAGCCGTAGCGGGAGTTACGAGCAGTACTTC. As protein: CASSRSGSYEQYF.

The chain has TRBV9 and TRBJ2-7; 9 bases line up with TRBD2. The CDR3 is made up of 15 amino acids. The junction had 9 bases not matched to a gene; V was cut back by 3 bases and J by 5 bases. CDR1 and CDR2 (germline): SGDLS, YYNGEE. Here the CDR3 reads CASSARAGGWDEQYF. CDR3 nucleotides: TGTGCCAGCAGCGCCCGAGCGGGGGGATGGGACGAGCAGTACTTC.

The chain combines TRBV9 with TRBJ2-1; 12 nucleotides match TRBD2. This CDR3 is built from 17 residues. V dropped 3 bases and J dropped 8; count of bases not matched to a gene: 12. Germline CDR1 SGDLS, CDR2 YYNGEE. The CDR3 DNA reads TGTGCCAGCAGCGCGCAACCTAGCGGGAGGGCCAGCGATGAGCAGTTCTTC. Protein product: CASSAQPSGRASDEQFF.

This chain joins TRBV7-9 and TRBJ2-7; 10 positions match TRBD2. The CDR3 is made up of 17 amino acids. V shed 0 bases, J shed 0 bases, and the junction held 5 bases outside the gene matches. CDR1 and CDR2 from the germline V gene are SEHNR and FQNEAQ (reference sequence). The CDR3 loop is CASSLAGASGSSYEQYF. CDR3 DNA sequence: TGTGCCAGCAGCTTAGCGGGCGCTAGCGGGAGCTCCTACGAGCAGTACTTC.

CDR3 DNA: TGTGCCAGCAGCTCCGGACAGGGTTTGAACACCGGGGAGCTGTTTTTT. Its protein product is CASSSGQGLNTGELFF. The chain couples TRBV7-9 to TRBJ2-2, with TRBD1 identical over 8 bases. Germline V gene lookup returns CDR1 SEHNR and CDR2 FQNEAQ (reference sequence). This CDR3 region has 16 residues. The V gene end was trimmed by 4 bases and the J gene end by 1 base; junction bases not matched to a gene: 5.

The gene calls are TRBV7-9 and TRBJ1-1; D unresolved. CDR1 and CDR2 (germline): SEHNR, FQNEAQ (reference sequence). The CDR3 covers 12 residues. Deletions cut 3 bases from V and 2 bases from J, with 4 bases between. The DNA for the CDR3 is TGTGCCAGCAGCTTCAGTAACACTGAAGCTTTCTTT. Translation gives CASSFSNTEAFF.

CDR3 nucleotide sequence: TGTGCCAGCAGCCTCGGACAGGGATTATATAGCAATCAGCCCCAGCATTTT. As protein: CASSLGQGLYSNQPQHF. The chain has TRBV7-9 and TRBJ1-5; 8 positions agree with TRBD1. The ends lost 5 bases at V and 0 bases at J; junction bases unmatched: 9. Germline CDR1 and CDR2: SEHNR and FQNEAQ (reference sequence). The CDR3 consists of 17 residues.

This chain connects TRBV4-1 to TRBJ1-6, with D unresolved. The V end lost 7 bases, the J end lost 0 bases, and 10 bases lay between the germline ends. CDR3 length equals 15 residues. Germline V gives CDR1 MGHRA, CDR2 YSYEKL. The CDR3 sequence: CASNKQLSYNSPLHF. As DNA, the CDR3 is TGCGCCAGCAACAAACAGCTCTCCTATAATTCACCCCTCCACTTT.

This chain uses TRBV6-5 with TRBJ1-5; D is perhaps TRBD1 (5 bases). Germline CDR1 is MNHEY and CDR2 is SVGAGI. The CDR3 length is 14 residues. Between the trimmed V and J ends, which lost 6 bases and 9 bases, there was a span of 18 bases. The CDR3 DNA reads as TGTGCCAGCAGGCCTAACAGGTCGGCTCGGCCCCAGCATTTT. Translating it yields CASRPNRSARPQHF.

The CDR3 region is CAWSVHGNTIYF. DNA for the CDR3: TGTGCCTGGAGTGTACATGGAAACACCATATATTTT. The V and J genes are TRBV30 and TRBJ1-3, with D unresolved. V gave up 0 bases and J gave up 3 bases, with 3 bases separating them. CDR1 and CDR2 (germline): GTSNPN, SVGIG (reference sequence). The CDR3 sequence is 12 residues long.

V and J are TRBV29-1 and TRBJ1-1; D call uncertain. V was shortened by 7 bases and J by 0 bases, with 12 bases between the two germline ends. Germline CDR1 and CDR2: SQVTM and ANQGSEA. This CDR3 spans 13 amino acids. This CDR3 reads CSGSDILNTEAFF. Written as DNA, the CDR3 is TGCAGCGGATCAGACATATTGAACACTGAAGCTTTCTTT.

The rearrangement links TRBV21-1 to TRBJ2-3; the table's D call of TRBD2 was not tested on the DNA. TRBV21-1 is annotated as a pseudogene. This CDR3 is 15 amino acids long. As DNA, the CDR3 is TGTGCCAGCAGCAAGCCCGGGGGGGGCACAGATACGCAGTATTTT. This sequence encodes CASSKPGGGTDTQYF.

The chain carries TRBV4-2 and TRBJ2-7; 7 positions agree with TRBD1. The V and J ends lost 3 bases and 2 bases, in that order; junction bases with no gene match: 7. CDR3 length equals 15 residues. Germline V gene lookup returns CDR1 LGHNA and CDR2 YNFKEQ. The CDR3 coding sequence is TGTGCCAGCAGCCAGCGACAGGGTGATCCCTACGAGCAGTACTTC. The encoded protein is CASSQRQGDPYEQYF.

The V gene is TRBV6-6, the J gene TRBJ2-7; unclear D gene. This CDR3 comprises 12 residues. Germline values: CDR1 MNHNY, CDR2 SVGAGI (reference sequence). V was clipped by 4 bases and J by 0 bases, with 4 bases between them. In nucleotides, the CDR3 is TGTGCCAGCAGTTCGTCCTCCTACGAGCAGTACTTC. Protein product: CASSSSSYEQYF.

V is TRBV27 and J is TRBJ2-3; 15 bases agree with TRBD2. The CDR3 runs to 17 residues. The V segment lost 4 bases and the J segment 2 bases; nucleotides outside the gene matches: 4. CDR1 MNHEY and CDR2 SMNVEV come from the germline V gene (reference sequence). This chain's CDR3 is CASSSGLAGGPTDTQYF. CDR3 nucleotides: TGTGCCAGCAGTTCGGGACTAGCGGGAGGACCCACAGATACGCAGTATTTT.

This clone occurred once. This chain uses TRBV5-1 with TRBJ2-1, with a tentative D call TRBD1 (6 bases). V was shortened by 4 bases and J by 0 bases, with 11 bases between the two germline ends. The V gene's germline CDR1 is SGHRS and CDR2 YFSETQ. CDR3 size: 15 residues. The CDR3 loop is CASSPGTPSYNEQFF. The CDR3 nucleotides read TGCGCCAGCAGCCCCGGGACACCCTCCTACAATGAGCAGTTCTTC.

The genes are TRBV4-1 and TRBJ2-1; perhaps TRBD2 as D (6 bases). The germline CDR1 and CDR2 sequences are MGHRA and YSYEKL. Trimming removed 3 bases from V and 1 base from J, with 13 bases in between. This CDR3 region has 16 residues. CDR3 sequence (DNA): TGCGCCAGCAGCCAGAACCCGAGCGGGTCCTACAATGAGCAGTTCTTC. Protein product: CASSQNPSGSYNEQFF.